This T cell receptor (beta chain) is drawn from a study of CD4+ T cells in melanoma. Study results and caveats: Reportedly, melanoma neoantigen-specific CD4+ T cells showed varied differentiation states.

Turning to this clone: The antigen remains undetermined.

TCRdb's copy holds only in-frame clones and misses some; the assay was immunoSEQ multiplex PCR. The table includes 52,000 or so clones, 60% to 80% detected once. The sample was tumor tissue. The source is a human donor with melanoma.

DNA of the CDR3: TGTGCCAGCAGCCCCCGGCTTTCAGCTCCTGAAGCTTTCTTT. Translating gives CASSPRLSAPEAFF. The chain has TRBV9 and TRBJ1-1; no definite D call. V was shortened by 4 bases and J by 6 bases, with 16 bases between the two germline ends. The CDR3 spans 14 residues. CDR1 is SGDLS, CDR2 YYNGEE, per germline. Full variable domain (rest looked up from reference TRBV9 and TRBJ1-1): DSGVTQTPKHLITATGQRVTLRCSPRSGDLSVYWYQQSLDQGLQFLIQYYNGEERAKGNILERFSAQQFPDLHSELNLSSLELGDSALYFCASSPRLSAPEAFFGQGTRLTVV.